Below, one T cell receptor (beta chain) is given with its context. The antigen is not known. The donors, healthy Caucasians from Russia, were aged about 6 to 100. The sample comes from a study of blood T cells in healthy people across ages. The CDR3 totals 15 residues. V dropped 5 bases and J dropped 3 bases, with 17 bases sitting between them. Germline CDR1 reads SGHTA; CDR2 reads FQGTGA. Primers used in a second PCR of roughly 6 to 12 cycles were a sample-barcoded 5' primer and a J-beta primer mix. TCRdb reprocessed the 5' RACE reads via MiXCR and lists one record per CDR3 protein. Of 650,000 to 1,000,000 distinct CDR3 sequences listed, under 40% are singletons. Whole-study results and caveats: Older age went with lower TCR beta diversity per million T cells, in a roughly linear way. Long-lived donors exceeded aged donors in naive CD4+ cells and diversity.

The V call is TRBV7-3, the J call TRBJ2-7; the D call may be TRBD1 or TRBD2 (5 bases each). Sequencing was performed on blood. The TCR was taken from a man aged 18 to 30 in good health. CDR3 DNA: TGTGCCAGCAGCGCCAGGGCGGGCGCCAGCTACGAGCAGTACTTC. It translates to CASSARAGASYEQYF.